Listed here are 5 T cell receptor beta chains from one sample, sequenced in a study of T cell responses to AZD1222 COVID-19 vaccine. The table came from immunoSEQ multiplex PCR; TCRdb's copy has only in-frame clones and leaves some out. Of around 80,000 clones listed, about 92% are singletons. This specimen consisted of peripheral blood, obtained 28 days after the second AZD1222 dose. Receptor source: an adult who received the AZD1222 COVID-19 vaccine.

This clone is a singleton in its sample. This rearrangement joins TRBV11-3 to TRBJ2-7; a possible D gene is TRBD1 (5 bases). The CDR3 extends over 11 amino acids. Per the germline V gene, CDR1 is SGHNT and CDR2 is YENEEA. V was trimmed by 5 bases and J by 5 bases, leaving 7 bases between them. CDR3: CASSLGDEQYF. The CDR3 bases are TGTGCCAGCAGCCTAGGGGACGAGCAGTACTTC.

V gene TRBV5-5 combines with J gene TRBJ2-1; 13 nucleotides align to TRBD2. Germline V gene data show CDR1 as SGHKS and CDR2 as YYEKEE (reference sequence). The CDR3 has 16 residues. J was trimmed by 3 bases and V by 4 bases; bases with no gene match: 4. The chain's CDR3 is CASSVTSGGNYNEQFF. In nucleotides, the CDR3 is TGTGCCAGCAGCGTGACTAGCGGGGGGAACTACAATGAGCAGTTCTTC.

V is TRBV6-5 and J is TRBJ1-1; D is possibly TRBD1 (5 bases). The germline V and J ends were trimmed by 0 bases and 4 bases, with 6 bases remaining between them. The CDR3 sequence is 13 residues long. Germline CDR1 MNHEY, CDR2 SVGAGI. Here the CDR3 DNA reads TGTGCCAGCAGTTACTCCGGGGGCACTGAAGCTTTCTTT. Residues: CASSYSGGTEAFF.

V and J are TRBV6-2 or TRBV6-3 and TRBJ2-2, with 8 bases lining up with TRBD2. Trimming at V came to 2 bases and at J to 7 bases, leaving 6 bases not matched to a gene. Germline V lookup: CDR1 MNHEY, CDR2 SVGEGT. CDR3 length: 15 amino acids. CDR3 DNA: TGTGCCAGCAGTTACAGTAGCGGGATCAGCGGGGAGCTGTTTTTT. Translating it yields CASSYSSGISGELFF.

This clone is large in the sample. The chain employs TRBV7-9 and TRBJ2-7; possibly TRBD2 for D (5 bases). The CDR3 runs to 12 residues. Trimming took 1 base from V and 6 from J, leaving 7 bases between them. From germline, CDR1 is SEHNR and CDR2 FQNEAQ (reference sequence). CDR3 DNA sequence: TGTGCCAGCAGCTTAGAGCGGCTCGAGCAGTACTTC. Amino acids: CASSLERLEQYF.